The rows below give T cell receptor beta chains drawn from one sample of a study of blood T cell repertoires in COVID-19. Sequencing was performed with immunoSEQ multiplex PCR; in TCRdb, only in-frame clones are kept and a portion is missing. The repertoire holds roughly 220,000 clones, around four fifths seen once, with roughly 4.6% in the top ten. The sequenced material came from peripheral blood. Receptors were obtained from an older woman who had recovered from COVID-19. The CDR3 runs from the conserved cysteine through the conserved F or W. Each record gives: D gene, V gene, clone size, J gene, CDR3 protein, CDR3 DNA. A D gene is named only where the DNA matches it firmly. For some rows the clone size is stated as once, few or many, or as a class when expanded; others skip it.

D gene: -
V gene: TRBV11-2
clone size: -
J gene: TRBJ1-1
CDR3 protein: CASSEPGGGTEAFF
CDR3 DNA: TGTGCCAGCAGCGAGCCTGGGGGCGGCACTGAAGCTTTCTTT

D gene: -
V gene: TRBV19
clone size: -
J gene: TRBJ1-4
CDR3 protein: CASSIMAGGFEKLFF
CDR3 DNA: TGTGCCAGTAGTATAATGGCGGGGGGATTTGAAAAACTGTTTTTT

D gene: TRBD2
V gene: TRBV7-6
clone size: -
J gene: TRBJ2-2
CDR3 protein: CASSELAGGMDTGELFF
CDR3 DNA: TGTGCCAGCAGCGAACTAGCGGGGGGAATGGACACCGGGGAGCTGTTTTTT

D gene: -
V gene: TRBV5-4
clone size: -
J gene: TRBJ2-7
CDR3 protein: CASSPTGTTSYEQYF
CDR3 DNA: TGTGCCAGCAGCCCCACAGGGACTACCTCCTACGAGCAGTACTTC

D gene: TRBD2
V gene: TRBV5-6
clone size: -
J gene: TRBJ2-5
CDR3 protein: CASSPPMERGAQETQYF
CDR3 DNA: TGTGCCAGCAGCCCCCCCATGGAGCGGGGGGCTCAAGAGACCCAGTACTTC

D gene: TRBD1
V gene: TRBV4-1
clone size: -
J gene: TRBJ1-1
CDR3 protein: CASSQGSLGTVGSEAFF
CDR3 DNA: TGCGCCAGCAGCCAAGGAAGTCTTGGGACAGTTGGCTCTGAAGCTTTCTTT

D gene: -
V gene: TRBV4-3
clone size: -
J gene: TRBJ2-3
CDR3 protein: CASSQDSGRVPTDTQYF
CDR3 DNA: TGCGCCAGCAGCCAAGATAGTGGTAGAGTCCCCACAGATACGCAGTATTTT

D gene: TRBD1
V gene: TRBV5-1
clone size: -
J gene: TRBJ2-7
CDR3 protein: CASSTGQGAHEQYF
CDR3 DNA: TGCGCCAGCAGCACGGGACAGGGGGCTCACGAGCAGTACTTC

D gene: TRBD2
V gene: TRBV6-5
clone size: -
J gene: TRBJ2-7
CDR3 protein: CASSYTLRTSGDEQYF
CDR3 DNA: TGTGCCAGCAGTTATACCCTACGGACTAGCGGGGACGAGCAGTACTTC

D gene: TRBD2
V gene: TRBV19
clone size: -
J gene: TRBJ2-5
CDR3 protein: CASSVGTSEGETQYF
CDR3 DNA: TGTGCCAGTAGTGTGGGGACTAGCGAGGGAGAGACCCAGTACTTC

D gene: -
V gene: TRBV9
clone size: few
J gene: TRBJ2-5
CDR3 protein: CASSPRLGSETQYF
CDR3 DNA: TGTGCCAGCAGCCCCAGACTAGGCTCGGAGACCCAGTACTTC

D gene: -
V gene: TRBV6-5
clone size: -
J gene: TRBJ1-5
CDR3 protein: CASSLGGGNQPQHF
CDR3 DNA: TGTGCCAGCAGTTTAGGGGGGGGCAATCAGCCCCAGCATTTT

D gene: -
V gene: TRBV19
clone size: -
J gene: TRBJ1-2
CDR3 protein: CASSSGHGGAYGYTF
CDR3 DNA: TGTGCCAGTAGTTCGGGACACGGAGGTGCCTATGGCTACACCTTC

D gene: TRBD2
V gene: TRBV6-2/TRBV6-3
clone size: -
J gene: TRBJ2-1
CDR3 protein: CASSSRLAGGDRNEQFF
CDR3 DNA: TGTGCCAGCAGTTCGCGACTAGCGGGGGGAGATCGGAATGAGCAGTTCTTC

D gene: TRBD1
V gene: TRBV30
clone size: -
J gene: TRBJ1-3
CDR3 protein: CAWSPGTVSGNTIYF
CDR3 DNA: TGTGCCTGGAGTCCCGGGACAGTCTCTGGAAACACCATATATTTT

D gene: -
V gene: TRBV5-1
clone size: -
J gene: TRBJ1-1
CDR3 protein: CASSLAGGRGAFF
CDR3 DNA: TGCGCCAGCAGCTTGGCCGGGGGGCGAGGCGCTTTCTTT

D gene: -
V gene: TRBV13
clone size: -
J gene: TRBJ2-2
CDR3 protein: CASFGGRDTGELFF
CDR3 DNA: TGTGCCAGCTTTGGGGGCCGGGACACCGGGGAGCTGTTTTTT

D gene: -
V gene: TRBV5-1
clone size: -
J gene: TRBJ1-1
CDR3 protein: CASSDLGPPPRAFF
CDR3 DNA: TGCGCCAGCAGCGATCTTGGCCCCCCACCGCGGGCTTTCTTT

D gene: -
V gene: TRBV4-2
clone size: -
J gene: TRBJ1-2
CDR3 protein: CASSQGQEANYGYTF
CDR3 DNA: TGTGCCAGCAGCCAAGGACAGGAAGCCAACTATGGCTACACCTTC

D gene: TRBD1
V gene: TRBV7-9
clone size: -
J gene: TRBJ1-2
CDR3 protein: CASSLPPGVTGTEGYTF
CDR3 DNA: TGTGCCAGCAGCTTACCGCCCGGAGTGACAGGGACTGAAGGCTACACCTTC

D gene: -
V gene: TRBV14
clone size: -
J gene: TRBJ1-1
CDR3 protein: CASSQAYYDTEAFF
CDR3 DNA: TGTGCCAGCAGCCAAGCATACTACGACACTGAAGCTTTCTTT

D gene: -
V gene: TRBV25-1
clone size: -
J gene: TRBJ1-1
CDR3 protein: CASSPGEGDTEAFF
CDR3 DNA: TGTGCCAGCAGCCCTGGGGAGGGGGACACTGAAGCTTTCTTT

D gene: TRBD1
V gene: TRBV27
clone size: -
J gene: TRBJ1-1
CDR3 protein: CASSLGYRGPGTEAFF
CDR3 DNA: TGTGCCAGCAGTTTAGGGTACAGGGGGCCTGGCACTGAAGCTTTCTTT

D gene: TRBD1
V gene: TRBV12-5
clone size: -
J gene: TRBJ1-2
CDR3 protein: CPSTGAVGYTF
CDR3 DNA: TGTCCATCAACAGGGGCTGTGGGCTACACCTTC